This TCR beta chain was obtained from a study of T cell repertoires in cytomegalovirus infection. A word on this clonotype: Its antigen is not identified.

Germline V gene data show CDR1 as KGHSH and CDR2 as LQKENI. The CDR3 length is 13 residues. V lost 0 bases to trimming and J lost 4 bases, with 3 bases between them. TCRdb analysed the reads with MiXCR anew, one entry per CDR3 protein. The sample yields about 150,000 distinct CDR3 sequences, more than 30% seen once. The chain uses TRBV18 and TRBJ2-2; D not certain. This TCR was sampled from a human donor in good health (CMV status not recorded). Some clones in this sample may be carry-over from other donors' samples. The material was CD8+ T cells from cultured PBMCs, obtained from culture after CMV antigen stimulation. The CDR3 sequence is CASSPPFTGELFF. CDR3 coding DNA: TGTGCCAGCTCACCACCGTTCACCGGGGAGCTGTTTTTT.